This TCR beta chain was observed in a study of breast tumors, draining lymph nodes, adjacent tissues listed by TCRdb under 2016. Concerning the study at large: In breast cancer patients, the study compared the TCR beta repertoires of tumor, adjacent nontumor tissue and axillary lymph nodes. In human breast cancer, the study set out to evaluate how tumor, surrounding tissue and draining lymph node repertoires relate to one another and whether T cells may move between these sites.

Only a few counts were recorded for this clonotype. This clone's antigen is unknown. The sample holds no much larger clone one base away, and base qualities are not on file. TCRdb shows the sequencer as Illumina HiSeq 2000. TCR beta chain libraries were generated through multiplex PCR amplification. The amplified TCR beta chain products were analyzed by high-throughput sequencing. TCRdb passed the public sequencing reads through fastp at Q25 and MiXCR, retaining productive beta sequences. Identical CDR3 protein sequences are pooled into one entry, listed with their most common genes and DNA. The sample profile shows some 230,000 distinct CDR3 sequences; around 35% of them were found once. Of the sample, about 3.3% is held by the ten largest clones. The axillary draining lymph nodes of breast cancer patients were the source of the lymph node samples. General conclusions and limits of the study: The conclusion that tumor T cells originate in lymph nodes was framed as consistent with a hypothesis rather than directly demonstrated. The data were judged consistent with most tumor T cells deriving from the lymph node and then expanding within tumor tissue. Tumors showed preferential V and J gene usage, and their T-cell repertoire diversity fell below that of lymph nodes yet above that of nontumor tissue. The similarity between tumor and nontumor tissue repertoires was significantly greater in luminal-like breast cancer than in basal-like breast cancer.

The germline V gene gives CDR1 as LGHNT and CDR2 as FRNRAP. The junction shows trimming of 0 bases on V and 6 bases on J, and the gene matches do not reach 17 bases of it. Including the terminal cysteine and phenylalanine, the CDR3 comprises 22 residues. Here the CDR3 DNA is all that survives: 66 bases in frame from base 1. This clonotype was obtained from a female donor with breast cancer. Some clones in this sample may be carry-over from other donors' samples. The sample taken for sequencing was axillary lymph node tissue. The rearrangement combines TRBV12-5 with TRBJ2-1, with TRBD2 matching 16 junction bases. DNA sequence: TGTGCTAGTGGTTTGGTAACGGGGGGACTAGCGGGAGGGCCTGTTTTAGGCAATGAGCAGTTCTTC. Its product reads: CASGLVTGGLAGGPVLGNEQFF. The full variable domain, completed from the reference TRBV12-5 and TRBJ2-1 proteins outside the CDR3, reads DARVTQTPRHKVTEMGQEVTMRCQPILGHNTVFWYRQTMMQGLELLAYFRNRAPLDDSGMPKDRFSAEMPDATLATLKIQPSEPRDSAVYFCASGLVTGGLAGGPVLGNEQFFGPGTRLTVL.